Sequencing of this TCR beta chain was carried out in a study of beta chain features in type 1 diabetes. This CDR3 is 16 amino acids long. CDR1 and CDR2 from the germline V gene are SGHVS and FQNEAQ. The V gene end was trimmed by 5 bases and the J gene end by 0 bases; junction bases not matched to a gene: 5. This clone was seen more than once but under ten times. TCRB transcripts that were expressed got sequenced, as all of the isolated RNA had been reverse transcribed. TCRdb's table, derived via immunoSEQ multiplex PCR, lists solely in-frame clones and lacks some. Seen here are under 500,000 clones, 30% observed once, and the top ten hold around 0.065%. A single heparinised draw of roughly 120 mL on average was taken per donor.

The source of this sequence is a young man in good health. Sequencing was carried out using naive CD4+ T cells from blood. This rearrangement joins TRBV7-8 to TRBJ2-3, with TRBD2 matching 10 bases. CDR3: CASSPRLAGSTDTQYF. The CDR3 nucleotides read TGTGCCAGCAGCCCCCGACTAGCGGGTAGCACAGATACGCAGTATTTT. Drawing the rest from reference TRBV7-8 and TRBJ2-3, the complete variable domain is GAGVSQSPRYKVAKRGQDVALRCDPISGHVSLFWYQQALGQGPEFLTYFQNEAQLDKSGLPSDRFFAERPEGSVSTLKIQRTQQEDSAVYLCASSPRLAGSTDTQYFGPGTRLTVL.